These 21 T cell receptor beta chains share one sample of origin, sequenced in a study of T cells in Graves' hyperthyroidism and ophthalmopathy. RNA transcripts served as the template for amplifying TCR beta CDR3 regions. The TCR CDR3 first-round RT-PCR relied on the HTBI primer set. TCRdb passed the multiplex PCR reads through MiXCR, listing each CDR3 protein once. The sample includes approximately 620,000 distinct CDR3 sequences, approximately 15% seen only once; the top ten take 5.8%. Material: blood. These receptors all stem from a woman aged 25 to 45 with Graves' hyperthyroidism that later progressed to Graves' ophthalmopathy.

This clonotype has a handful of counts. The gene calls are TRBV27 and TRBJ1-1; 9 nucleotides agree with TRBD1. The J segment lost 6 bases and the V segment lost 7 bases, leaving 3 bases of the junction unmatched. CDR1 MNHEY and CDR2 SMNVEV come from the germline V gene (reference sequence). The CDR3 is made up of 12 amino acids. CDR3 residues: CASMGQGPEAFF. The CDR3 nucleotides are TGTGCCAGCATGGGACAGGGACCTGAAGCTTTCTTT.

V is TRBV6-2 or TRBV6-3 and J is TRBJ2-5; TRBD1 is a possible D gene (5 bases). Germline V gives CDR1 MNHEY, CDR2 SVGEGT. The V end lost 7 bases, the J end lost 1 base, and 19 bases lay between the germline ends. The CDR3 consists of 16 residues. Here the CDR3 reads CASKRRGRTIQETQYF. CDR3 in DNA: TGTGCCAGCAAACGTAGGGGCAGGACCATCCAAGAGACCCAGTACTTC.

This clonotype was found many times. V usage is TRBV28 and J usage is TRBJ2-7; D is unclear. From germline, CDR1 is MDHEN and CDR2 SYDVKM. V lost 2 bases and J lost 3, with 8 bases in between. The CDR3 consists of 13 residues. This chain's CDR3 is CASSLRQIYEQYF. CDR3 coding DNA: TGTGCCAGCAGTTTACGGCAGATCTACGAGCAGTACTTC.

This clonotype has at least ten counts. The CDR3 sequence: CASSLGTGAPHYNEQFF. The CDR3 nucleotides are TGTGCCAGCAGTTTGGGAACCGGGGCCCCCCATTACAATGAGCAGTTCTTC. V gene TRBV12-3 or TRBV12-4 combines with J gene TRBJ2-1; D might be TRBD1 or TRBD2, each matching 5 bases. Deletions cut 3 bases from V and 4 bases from J, with 19 bases between. The CDR3 is 17 amino acids.

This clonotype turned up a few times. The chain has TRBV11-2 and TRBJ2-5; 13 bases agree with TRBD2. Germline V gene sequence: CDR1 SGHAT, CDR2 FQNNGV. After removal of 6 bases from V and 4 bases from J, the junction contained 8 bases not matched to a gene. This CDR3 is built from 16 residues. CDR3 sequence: CASRQGLAGVGETQYF. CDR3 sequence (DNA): TGTGCCAGCAGACAAGGACTAGCGGGAGTAGGAGAGACCCAGTACTTC.

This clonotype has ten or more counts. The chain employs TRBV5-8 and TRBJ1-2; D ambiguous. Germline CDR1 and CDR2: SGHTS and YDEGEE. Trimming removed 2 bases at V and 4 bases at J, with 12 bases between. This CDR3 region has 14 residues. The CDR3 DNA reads TGTGCCAGCAGCTTTCTGCGATCGGGCTATGGCTACACCTTC. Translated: CASSFLRSGYGYTF.

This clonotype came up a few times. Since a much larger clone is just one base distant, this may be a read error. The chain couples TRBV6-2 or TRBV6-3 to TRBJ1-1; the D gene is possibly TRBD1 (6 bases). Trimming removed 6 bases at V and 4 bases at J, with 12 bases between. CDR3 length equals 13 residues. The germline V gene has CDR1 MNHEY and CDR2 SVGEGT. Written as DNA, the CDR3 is TGTGCCAGCAGGACCGGGACAAGCACTGAAGCTTTCTTT. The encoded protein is CASRTGTSTEAFF.

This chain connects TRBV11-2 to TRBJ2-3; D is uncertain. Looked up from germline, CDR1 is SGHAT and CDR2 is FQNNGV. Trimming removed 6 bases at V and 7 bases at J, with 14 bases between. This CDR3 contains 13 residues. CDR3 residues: CASSPVLTNTQYF. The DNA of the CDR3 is TGTGCCAGCAGTCCCGTCCTCACGAATACGCAGTATTTT. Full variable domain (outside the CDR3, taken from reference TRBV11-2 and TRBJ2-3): EAGVAQSPRYKIIEKRQSVAFWCNPISGHATLYWYQQILGQGPKLLIQFQNNGVVDDSQLPKDRFSAERLKGVDSTLKIQPAKLEDSAVYLCASSPVLTNTQYFGPGTRLTVL.

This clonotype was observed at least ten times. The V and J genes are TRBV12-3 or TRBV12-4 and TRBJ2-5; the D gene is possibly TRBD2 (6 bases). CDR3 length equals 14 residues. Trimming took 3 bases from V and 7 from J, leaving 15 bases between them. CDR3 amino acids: CASSFSGAGGTQYF. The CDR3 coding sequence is TGTGCCAGCAGTTTTTCGGGAGCGGGTGGGACCCAGTACTTC.

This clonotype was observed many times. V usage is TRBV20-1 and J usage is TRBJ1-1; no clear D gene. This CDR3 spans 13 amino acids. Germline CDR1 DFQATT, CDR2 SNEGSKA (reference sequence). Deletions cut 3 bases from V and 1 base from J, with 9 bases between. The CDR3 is CSASSISNTEAFF. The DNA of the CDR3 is TGCAGTGCTAGTAGCATCTCGAACACTGAAGCTTTCTTT.

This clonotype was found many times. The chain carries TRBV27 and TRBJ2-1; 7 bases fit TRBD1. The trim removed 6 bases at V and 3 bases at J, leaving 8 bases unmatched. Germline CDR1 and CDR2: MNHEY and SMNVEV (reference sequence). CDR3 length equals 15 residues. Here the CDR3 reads CASRPRQGIYNEQFF. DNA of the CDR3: TGTGCCAGCAGGCCCCGACAGGGAATCTACAATGAGCAGTTCTTC.

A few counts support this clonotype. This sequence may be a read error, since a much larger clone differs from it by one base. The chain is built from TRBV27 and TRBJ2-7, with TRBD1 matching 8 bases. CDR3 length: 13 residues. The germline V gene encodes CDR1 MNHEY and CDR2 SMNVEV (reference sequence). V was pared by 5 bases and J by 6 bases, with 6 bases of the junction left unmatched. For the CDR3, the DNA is TGTGCCAGCAGTCCGGACAGGGTGAGCGAGCAGTACTTC. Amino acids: CASSPDRVSEQYF.

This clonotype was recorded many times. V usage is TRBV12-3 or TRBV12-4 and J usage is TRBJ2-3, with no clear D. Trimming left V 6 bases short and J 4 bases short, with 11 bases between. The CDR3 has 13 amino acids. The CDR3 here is CASSPRYADTQYF. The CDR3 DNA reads TGTGCCAGCAGCCCCCGCTACGCAGATACGCAGTATTTT.

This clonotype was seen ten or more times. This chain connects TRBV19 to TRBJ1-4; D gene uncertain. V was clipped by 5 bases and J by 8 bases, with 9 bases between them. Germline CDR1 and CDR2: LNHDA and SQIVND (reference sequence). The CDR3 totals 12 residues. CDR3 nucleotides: TGTGCCAGTAGTGGTGACCGAGAAAAACTGTTTTTT. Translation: CASSGDREKLFF.

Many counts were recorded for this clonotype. CDR3 region: CASSIGPGTLPTDTQYF. The CDR3, as DNA: TGTGCCAGTAGTATTGGTCCGGGAACCCTCCCCACAGATACGCAGTATTTT. The chain carries TRBV19 and TRBJ2-3; weak D call: TRBD2 (5 bases). Looked up from germline, CDR1 is LNHDA and CDR2 is SQIVND (reference sequence). The CDR3 has 17 amino acids. V was cut by 3 bases and J by 2 bases, with 18 bases left in between.

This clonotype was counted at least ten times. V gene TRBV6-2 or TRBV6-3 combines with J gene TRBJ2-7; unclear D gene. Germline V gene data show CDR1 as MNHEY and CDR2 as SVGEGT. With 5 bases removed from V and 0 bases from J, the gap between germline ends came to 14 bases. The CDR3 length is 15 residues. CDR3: CASSARDPSSYEQYF. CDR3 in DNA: TGTGCCAGCAGTGCCCGCGACCCCAGCTCCTACGAGCAGTACTTC.

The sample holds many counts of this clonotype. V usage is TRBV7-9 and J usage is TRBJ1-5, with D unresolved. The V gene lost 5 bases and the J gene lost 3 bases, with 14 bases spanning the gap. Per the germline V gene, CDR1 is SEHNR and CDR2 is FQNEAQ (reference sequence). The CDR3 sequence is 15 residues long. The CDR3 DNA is TGTGCCAGCAGCAACCCCGACGGACTCAATCAGCCCCAGCATTTT. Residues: CASSNPDGLNQPQHF.

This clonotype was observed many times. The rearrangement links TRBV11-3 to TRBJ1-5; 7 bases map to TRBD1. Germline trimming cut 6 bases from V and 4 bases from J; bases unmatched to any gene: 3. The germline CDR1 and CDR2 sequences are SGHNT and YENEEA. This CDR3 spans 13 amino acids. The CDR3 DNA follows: TGTGCCAGCAGGCAACAGGGGAATCAGCCCCAGCATTTT. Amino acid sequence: CASRQQGNQPQHF. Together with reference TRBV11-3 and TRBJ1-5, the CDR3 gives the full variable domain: EAGVVQSPRYKIIEKKQPVAFWCNPISGHNTLYWYLQNLGQGPELLIRYENEEAVDDSQLPKDRFSAERLKGVDSTLKIQPAELGDSAVYLCASRQQGNQPQHFGDGTRLSIL.

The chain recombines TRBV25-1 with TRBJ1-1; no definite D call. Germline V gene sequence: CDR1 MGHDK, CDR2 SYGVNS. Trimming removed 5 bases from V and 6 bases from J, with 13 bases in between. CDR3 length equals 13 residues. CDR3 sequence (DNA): TGTGCCAGCAGTTCGCGGGTTCTATCTGAAGCTTTCTTT. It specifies CASSSRVLSEAFF.

The CDR3 DNA reads TGCGCCAGCAGCGTACATTCGAACACCGGGGAGCTGTTTTTT. Translating it yields CASSVHSNTGELFF. The chain joins TRBV5-1 to TRBJ2-2; D not resolved. The CDR3 spans 14 residues. Deletions cut 4 bases from V and 0 bases from J, with 7 bases between. Germline assignment: CDR1 SGHRS and CDR2 YFSETQ. Full variable domain (missing parts from reference TRBV5-1 and TRBJ2-2): KAGVTQTPRYLIKTRGQQVTLSCSPISGHRSVSWYQQTPGQGLQFLFEYFSETQRNKGNFPGRFSGRQFSNSRSEMNVSTLELGDSALYLCASSVHSNTGELFFGEGSRLTVL.

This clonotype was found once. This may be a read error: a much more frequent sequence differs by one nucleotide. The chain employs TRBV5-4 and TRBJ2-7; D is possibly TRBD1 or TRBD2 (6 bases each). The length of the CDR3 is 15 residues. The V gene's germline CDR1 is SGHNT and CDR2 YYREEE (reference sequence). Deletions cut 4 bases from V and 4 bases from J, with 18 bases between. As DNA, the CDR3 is TGTGCCAGCAGCGGACGCGGGACACCCCTTTACGAGCAGTACTTC. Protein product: CASSGRGTPLYEQYF.